This T cell receptor beta chain appears in the sequencing data of a study of post-analysis software for immune sequencing data. Overall study context: Multiple sclerosis in the patients followed relapsing-remitting, secondary progressive and progressive-relapsing courses.

In the case of this clonotype: Its antigen remains unknown.

Broader study findings: Analysis by F measure revealed that same-batch samples clustered strongly together. Five TRBV segments (TRBV5-6, TRBV5-1 and TRBV20-1 among them) occurred more frequently in patients than in controls.

The ends lost 4 bases at V and 7 bases at J; junction bases unmatched: 12. Germline CDR1 MNHEY, CDR2 SVGEGT. This CDR3 is built from 16 residues. TCR beta cDNA libraries had unique molecular identifiers. A single record per CDR3 protein comes from TCRdb applying MiXCR to the PCR reads. The table has almost 700,000 distinct CDR3 sequences, approximately 60% seen once. Sample: blood. This sequence was found in a girl aged 2 to 9 with multiple sclerosis. The rearrangement uses TRBV6-2 or TRBV6-3 and TRBJ1-4; TRBD1 matches at 7 bases. The CDR3 sequence is CASSSAATGNGEKLFF. In DNA, the CDR3 is TGTGCCAGCAGTTCGGCAGCGACAGGGAACGGTGAAAAACTGTTTTTT.